Included here is one TCR beta chain sequence, with context. Its cognate antigen is unknown. Second doses at about 4 or about 12 weeks were pooled. This sample is drawn from a study of T cell responses to AZD1222 COVID-19 vaccine. This table comes from immunoSEQ multiplex PCR, and its TCRdb copy is limited to in-frame clones, with some not included. The profile shows under 200,000 clones, 70% to 90% of them singletons. V was cut by 3 bases and J by 1 base, with 6 bases left in between. The CDR3 covers 13 residues. CDR1 and CDR2 from the germline V gene are WNHNN and SYGVQD (reference sequence). Study-level points and caveats: Clonal diversity was possibly underestimated, and white British individuals and females predominated among donors.

The starting material was peripheral blood, obtained 28 days after the second AZD1222 dose. J is TRBJ2-5 and V is TRBV10-1; TRBD2 might be the D (5 bases). The receptor was isolated from an adult who received the AZD1222 COVID-19 vaccine. The CDR3: CASSDRGQETQYF. For the CDR3, the DNA is TGCGCCAGCAGTGATCGGGGCCAAGAGACCCAGTACTTC.